The entry below gives a single T cell receptor (beta chain) sequence along with its context. There is no known antigen for this receptor. Base-call qualities are not available, and no considerably larger clone is one nucleotide away. The data were obtained in a study of shared clonotypes between healthy human individuals (dated by TCRdb to 2018 to 2020). For the study in its entirety: A few men and a couple of women, aged 18 to 49 years, made up the cohort. For each donor, CD4 naive and CD4 memory were each given three plates, CD8 naive was given two plates, and CD8 memory was given one plate. To estimate repertoire size and how much clonotype sharing occurs between individuals, the study deeply sequenced the blood TCR repertoires of a handful of healthy adults. To increase sequencing depth and limit assay-specific biases, different laboratories used diverse techniques to prepare libraries and sequence TCR repertoires. Per donor, leukapheresis produced somewhere between about 0.85 and 10 billion PBMCs. Points the paper makes about the study in general: Based on pairwise subsampling, the degree of clonotype sharing among donors was expected to be affected by sequencing depth. Because the study included a small number of donors, the genetic and exposure-history diversity represented was limited. Sampling was restricted to blood, and TCR repertoires in tissues likely differ from the TCR repertoires found in blood. Rarefaction of sorted-subset datasets indicated incomplete sequencing despite the large sequencing depth. Naive subsets generally had larger estimated clonotype richness than memory subsets. Compared with non-shared clonotypes, the clonotypes found in all four sorted-subset donors had higher generation probabilities. Across several donors, approximately 4.9% of naive CD4, roughly 3.8% of naive CD8, about 2.3% of memory CD4, and 0.4% of memory CD8 clonotypes were shared.

Donors were healthy HIV-negative adults with no recently reported acute infections or vaccinations. All donors were Caucasian adults living in Nashville, Tennessee, USA. CD8 memory samples combined magnetically selected CD45RO+ cells with CCR7-negative CD45RA+ effector memory (TemRA) cells. After blood collection by leukapheresis, PBMCs were isolated using Ficoll-Histopaque density gradient centrifugation and then cryopreserved in the vapor phase of liquid nitrogen. Analytical flow cytometry was used to check the purity and quantity of every magnetically sorted T cell population. From each sorted fraction, genomic DNA was isolated and quantified by UV absorbance on a Nanodrop 2000c. Using the deep immunoSEQ assay, TCR CDR3 regions were amplified from genomic DNA by multiplex PCR. For each cell subset, the extracted genomic DNA was distributed evenly across all wells of several immunoSEQ 96-well plates, and each plate served as one replicate. For sorted subsets, each replicate PCR was loaded with roughly 190 ng genomic DNA, equivalent to about 30,000 T cell genomes. Purified libraries were measured with a Qubit 3.0 fluorometer, size-checked on a Bioanalyzer 2100, and measured again with the KAPA Library Quantification kit. Every immunoSEQ 96-well plate was sequenced on a separate single-read 150-cycle Illumina NextSeq 550 flow cell. Per the source publication's procedure: Because the immunoSEQ output held only junctional sequences and lacked quality scores, the filtering could not match the filtering applied to full-length reads. To assign V/J genes and CDR3, sequences were annotated against IMGT germline references using PyIR, a Python wrapper for IgBLAST v1.9. Reads were removed for weak V/J assignments (E-value above 1e-6), missing CDR3, stop codons, out-of-frame junctions, or ambiguous translated residues. V3J clonotypes were defined by identical inferred V gene, J gene, and CDR3 amino acid sequence. The percentage overlap between two repertoires was calculated by dividing the number of shared unique clonotypes by the size of the smaller repertoire. Repertoire richness was assessed with RTK rarefaction, the Chao1 estimator, and Recon v2.1 estimates of unobserved clonotypes. OLGA was used to compute generation probabilities for all TCRbeta clonotypes that the gDNA method yielded from a handful of donors. TCRdb retrieved this table from immuneACCESS and kept in-frame rearrangements only. Not all clones are present; in checked studies, unresolved V genes account for under half, and no reason is known for the remainder. Clone size and the V and J calls come from that table; the DNA yielded D and trimming. Across this sample there are around 690,000 clones, with 90% seen only once. 34% of the sample comes from the top ten.

The germline V gene (reference sequence) specifies LNHDA as CDR1 and SQIVND as CDR2. Trimming accounts for 6 bases at V and 0 bases at J, while the number of junction bases matched to no gene is 15. Inclusive of the bounding cysteine and phenylalanine, the CDR3 is 19 residues long. Just the 57-base CDR3 DNA is kept, in frame starting at base 1. The TCR was taken from a man aged 18 to 29 in good health. Some clones in this sample may be carry-over from other donors' samples. The V and J segments used are TRBV19 and TRBJ2-2, with 8 junctional bases fitting TRBD1. The material sequenced was memory CD8+ T cells from PBMCs. The sample's cell subset or site label, in plain terms: CD45RO+ cells pooled with CCR7-negative TemRA cells. The CDR3 protein is CASRDRDRTLPANTGELFF. The DNA sequence is given as TGTGCCAGTAGGGACCGGGACAGGACTCTCCCCGCGAACACCGGGGAGCTGTTTTTT.